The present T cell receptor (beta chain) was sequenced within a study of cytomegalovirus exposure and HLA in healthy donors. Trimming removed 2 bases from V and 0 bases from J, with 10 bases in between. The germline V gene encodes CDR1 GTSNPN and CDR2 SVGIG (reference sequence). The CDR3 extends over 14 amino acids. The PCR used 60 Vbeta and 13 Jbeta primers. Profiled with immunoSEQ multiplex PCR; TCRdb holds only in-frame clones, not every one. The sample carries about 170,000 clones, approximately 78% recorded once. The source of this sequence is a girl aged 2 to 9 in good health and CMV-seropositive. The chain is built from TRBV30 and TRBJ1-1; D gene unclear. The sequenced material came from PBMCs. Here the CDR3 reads CAWSLGGMNTEAFF. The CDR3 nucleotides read TGTGCCTGGAGTTTGGGAGGGATGAACACTGAAGCTTTCTTT.